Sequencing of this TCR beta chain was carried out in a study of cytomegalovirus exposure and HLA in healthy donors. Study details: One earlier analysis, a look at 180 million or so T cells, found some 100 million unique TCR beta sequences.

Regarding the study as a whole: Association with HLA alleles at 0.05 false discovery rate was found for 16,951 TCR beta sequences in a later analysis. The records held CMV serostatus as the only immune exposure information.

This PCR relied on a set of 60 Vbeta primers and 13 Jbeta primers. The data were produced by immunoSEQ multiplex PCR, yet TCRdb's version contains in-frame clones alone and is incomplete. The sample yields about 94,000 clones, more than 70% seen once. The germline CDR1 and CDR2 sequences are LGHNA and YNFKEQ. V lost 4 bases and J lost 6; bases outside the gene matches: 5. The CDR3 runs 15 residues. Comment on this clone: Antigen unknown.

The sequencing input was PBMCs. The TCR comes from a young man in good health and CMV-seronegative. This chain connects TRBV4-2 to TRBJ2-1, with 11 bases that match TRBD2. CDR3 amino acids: CASSPLAGGLNEQFF. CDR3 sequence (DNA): TGTGCCAGCAGCCCGCTAGCGGGGGGCCTCAATGAGCAGTTCTTC.